Below, 15 T cell receptor beta chains from the same sample are listed, as sequenced in a study of vaccination effects on CD4 cells after COVID-19. Before sequencing, viral peptide pools were used by the ViraFEST assay to expand antigen-specific CD4+ T cells. Once cultured for more than nine days, the cells underwent separation to obtain CD4+ T cells. Their SARS-CoV-2 infection, verified by PCR, occurred between March and December 2020. Their cognate antigens are unknown. Sequencing was performed with immunoSEQ multiplex PCR; in TCRdb, only in-frame clones are kept and a portion is missing. The table shows under 80,000 clones, with 73% occurring only once. Sample: CD4+ T cells from PBMCs cultured with HIV peptides, taken before COVID-19 vaccination. The subset was: HIV-1 Nef peptide pool negative control/reference culture. Every receptor here comes from a human donor who had a prior SARS-CoV-2 infection.

The V call is TRBV5-1, the J call TRBJ2-7, with 9 bases identical to TRBD2. CDR1 and CDR2 from the germline V gene are SGHRS and YFSETQ. The ends lost 5 bases at V and 1 base at J; junction bases unmatched: 7. This CDR3 is built from 15 residues. CDR3 nucleotides: TGCGCCAGCAGTTCAAATCTAGCGGGGTCCTACGAGCAGTACTTC. Protein product: CASSSNLAGSYEQYF.

The chain uses TRBV2 and TRBJ2-7; D is unresolved. The germline V gene encodes CDR1 SNHLY and CDR2 FYNNEI. The CDR3 runs 12 residues. With 8 bases removed from V and 5 bases from J, the gap between germline ends came to 13 bases. The CDR3 loop reads CASGRFGNEQYF. CDR3 coding DNA: TGTGCCAGCGGACGGTTTGGAAACGAGCAGTACTTC.

This chain joins TRBV5-1 and TRBJ2-3; D possibly corresponds to TRBD1 (7 bases). Germline CDR1 is SGHRS and CDR2 is YFSETQ. This CDR3 is 13 amino acids long. V gave up 3 bases and J gave up 4 bases, with 9 bases separating them. The CDR3 here is CASSSRGADTQYF. The CDR3 bases are TGCGCCAGCAGCTCCAGGGGGGCAGATACGCAGTATTTT.

The J gene is TRBJ2-1, the V gene TRBV5-1, with 8 bases fitting TRBD1. Germline loops: CDR1 SGHRS, CDR2 YFSETQ. V lost 4 bases, J lost 0 bases, and 24 bases stayed unmatched. The CDR3 is 22 amino acids. The CDR3: CASSHPAQRGTGTGDSYNEQFF. The CDR3 DNA reads as TGCGCCAGCAGCCACCCGGCGCAAAGGGGGACCGGGACAGGAGACTCCTACAATGAGCAGTTCTTC.

The CDR3 loop is CASSPAQGNTEAFF. CDR3 DNA: TGTGCCAGCTCACCAGCGCAGGGGAACACTGAAGCTTTCTTT. V is TRBV18 and J is TRBJ1-1, with D possibly being TRBD1 (5 bases). CDR1 is KGHSH, CDR2 LQKENI, per germline. V was clipped by 2 bases and J by 1 base, with 8 bases between them. CDR3 length equals 14 residues.

The CDR3 spells CASSFRAGTGVEQYF. CDR3 DNA sequence: TGCGCCAGCAGCTTCCGCGCCGGGACAGGGGTCGAGCAGTACTTC. The chain has TRBV5-1 and TRBJ2-7; 10 bases match TRBD1. Germline lookup yields CDR1 SGHRS and CDR2 YFSETQ. Germline trimming cut 2 bases from V and 6 bases from J; bases unmatched to any gene: 8. CDR3 length: 15 residues.

The chain recombines TRBV5-1 with TRBJ2-5; 13 bases line up with TRBD2. In germline, CDR1 is SGHRS, CDR2 YFSETQ. The ends lost 0 bases at V and 4 bases at J; junction bases unmatched: 6. This CDR3 is built from 17 residues. Written as DNA, the CDR3 is TGCGCCAGCAGCTTGGGACTAGCGGGGGGCGACCCAGAGACCCAGTACTTC. Protein sequence: CASSLGLAGGDPETQYF.

This clone was observed a few times. J is TRBJ2-5 and V is TRBV19, with D possibly TRBD1 on 6 matching bases. V lost 3 bases and J lost 5, with 16 bases in between. The CDR3 is made up of 15 amino acids. In germline, CDR1 is LNHDA, CDR2 SQIVND (reference sequence). The CDR3 spells CASSMELRGWETQYF. DNA for the CDR3: TGTGCCAGTAGTATGGAACTCAGGGGTTGGGAGACCCAGTACTTC.

The genes are TRBV7-8 and TRBJ1-6; no definite D call. The V gene's germline CDR1 is SGHVS and CDR2 FQNEAQ. V shed 2 bases and J shed 9 bases, with 14 bases lying between them. This CDR3 is built from 15 residues. CDR3 in DNA: TGTGCCAGCAGCTTACTCGGCGAGGAAACTTCACCCCTCCACTTT. It codes for CASSLLGEETSPLHF.

This clone was observed a handful of times. In DNA, the CDR3 is TGTGCCAGCAGCTTCCAAGAGACCCAGTACTTC. Its translation: CASSFQETQYF. V usage is TRBV5-5 and J usage is TRBJ2-5, with D unresolved. CDR3 length: 11 residues. Trimming stripped 2 bases from V and 1 base from J, with 0 bases between. Germline V gene lookup returns CDR1 SGHKS and CDR2 YYEKEE (reference sequence). The full variable domain, in which reference TRBV5-5 and TRBJ2-5 provide the parts outside the CDR3, is DAGVTQSPTHLIKTRGQQVTLRCSPISGHKSVSWYQQVLGQGPQFIFQYYEKEERGRGNFPDRFSARQFPNYSSELNVNALLLGDSALYLCASSFQETQYFGPGTRLLVL.

This clone occurred a few times. CDR3 in amino acids: CASSLGLATDTQYF. CDR3 DNA: TGCGCCAGCAGCTTGGGTCTAGCGACAGATACGCAGTATTTT. V gene TRBV5-1 combines with J gene TRBJ2-3; D possibly corresponds to TRBD2 (6 bases). Trimming cost V 0 bases and J 3 bases, with 8 bases left between them. CDR3 length: 14 residues. Germline loops: CDR1 SGHRS, CDR2 YFSETQ.

V is TRBV2 and J is TRBJ2-3, with a tentative D call TRBD2 (6 bases). V was clipped by 3 bases and J by 10 bases, with 20 bases between them. The CDR3 covers 15 residues. Germline CDR1 SNHLY, CDR2 FYNNEI. This CDR3 reads CASSDEGLPERAQYF. The CDR3 bases are TGTGCCAGCAGTGATGAGGGACTCCCTGAGCGGGCGCAGTATTTT.

The chain has TRBV11-3 and TRBJ2-5; D not certain. V lost 5 bases and J lost 5, with 9 bases in between. Germline lookup yields CDR1 SGHNT and CDR2 YENEEA. The CDR3 totals 12 residues. As DNA, the CDR3 is TGTGCCAGCAGCCCGACACCCGAGACCCAGTACTTC. It codes for CASSPTPETQYF.

The V gene is TRBV2, the J gene TRBJ1-5; 7 nucleotides match TRBD1. Germline-derived CDR1 and CDR2 are SNHLY and FYNNEI. Germline trimming cut 6 bases from V and 3 bases from J; bases unmatched to any gene: 2. CDR3 length: 13 amino acids. The DNA of the CDR3 is TGTGCCAGCAGAGGGACAGTCAATCAGCCCCAGCATTTT. The encoded protein is CASRGTVNQPQHF. Full variable domain (missing parts from reference TRBV2 and TRBJ1-5): EPEVTQTPSHQVTQMGQEVILRCVPISNHLYFYWYRQILGQKVEFLVSFYNNEISEKSEIFDDQFSVERPDGSNFTLKIRSTKLEDSAMYFCASRGTVNQPQHFGDGTRLSIL.

This sequence joins TRBV7-3 and TRBJ2-3, with D uncertain. This CDR3 has 16 residues. Germline V gene lookup returns CDR1 SGHTA and CDR2 FQGTGA. Deletions cut 5 bases from V and 4 bases from J, with 19 bases between. The CDR3, as DNA: TGTGCCAGCAGCCCTAAATCCGGGCCAATGCCAGATACGCAGTATTTT. Amino acid sequence: CASSPKSGPMPDTQYF.